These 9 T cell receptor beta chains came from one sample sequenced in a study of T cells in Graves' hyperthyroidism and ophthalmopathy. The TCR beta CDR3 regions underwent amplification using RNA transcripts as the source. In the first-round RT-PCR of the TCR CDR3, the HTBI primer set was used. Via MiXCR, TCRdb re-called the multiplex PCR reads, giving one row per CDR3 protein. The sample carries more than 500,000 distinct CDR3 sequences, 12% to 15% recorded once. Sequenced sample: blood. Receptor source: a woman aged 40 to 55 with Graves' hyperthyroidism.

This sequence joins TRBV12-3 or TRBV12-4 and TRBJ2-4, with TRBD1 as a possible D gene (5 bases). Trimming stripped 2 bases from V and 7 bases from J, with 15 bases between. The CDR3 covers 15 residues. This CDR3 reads CASSLIAGLGNIQYF. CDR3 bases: TGTGCCAGCAGTTTAATTGCAGGGTTGGGTAACATTCAGTACTTC.

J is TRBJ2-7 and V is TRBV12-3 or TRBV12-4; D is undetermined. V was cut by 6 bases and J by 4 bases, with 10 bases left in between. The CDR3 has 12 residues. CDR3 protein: CASSRKKYEQYF. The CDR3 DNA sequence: TGTGCCAGCAGCAGAAAAAAGTACGAGCAGTACTTC.

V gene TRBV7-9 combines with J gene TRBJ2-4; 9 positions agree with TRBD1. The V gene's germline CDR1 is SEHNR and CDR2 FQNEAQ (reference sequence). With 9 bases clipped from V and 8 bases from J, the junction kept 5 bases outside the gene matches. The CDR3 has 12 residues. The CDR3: CASGGQGYIQYF. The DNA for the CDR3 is TGTGCCAGTGGGGGACAGGGCTACATTCAGTACTTC.

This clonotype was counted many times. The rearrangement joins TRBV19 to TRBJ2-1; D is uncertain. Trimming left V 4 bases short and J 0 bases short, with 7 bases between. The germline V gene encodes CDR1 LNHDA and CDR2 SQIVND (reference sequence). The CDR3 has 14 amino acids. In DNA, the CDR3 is TGTGCCAGTAGTACAGGTGGCTCCTACAATGAGCAGTTCTTC. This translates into CASSTGGSYNEQFF.

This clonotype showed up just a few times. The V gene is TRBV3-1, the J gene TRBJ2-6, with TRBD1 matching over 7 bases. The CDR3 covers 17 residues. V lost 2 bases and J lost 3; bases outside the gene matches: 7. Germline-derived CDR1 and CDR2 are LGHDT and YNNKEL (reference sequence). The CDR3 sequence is CASSQQTGRIGANVLTF. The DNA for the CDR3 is TGTGCCAGCAGCCAACAGACAGGGAGAATTGGGGCCAACGTCCTGACTTTC.

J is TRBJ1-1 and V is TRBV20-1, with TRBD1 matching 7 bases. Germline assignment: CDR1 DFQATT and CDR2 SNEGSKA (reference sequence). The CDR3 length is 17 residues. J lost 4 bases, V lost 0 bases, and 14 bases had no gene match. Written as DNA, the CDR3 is TGCAGTGCTAGAGATGGGGACATGGCCAGGGGGGGCACTGAAGCTTTCTTT. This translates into CSARDGDMARGGTEAFF.

CDR3 coding DNA: TGTGCCAGCAGTTACCAGGGGCTCACCTACGAGCAGTACTTC. It translates to CASSYQGLTYEQYF. The J gene is TRBJ2-7, the V gene TRBV6-1, with D possibly being TRBD1 (6 bases). Germline CDR1 and CDR2: MNHNS and SASEGT. The CDR3 totals 14 residues. The V gene lost 5 bases and the J gene lost 2 bases, with 13 bases spanning the gap.

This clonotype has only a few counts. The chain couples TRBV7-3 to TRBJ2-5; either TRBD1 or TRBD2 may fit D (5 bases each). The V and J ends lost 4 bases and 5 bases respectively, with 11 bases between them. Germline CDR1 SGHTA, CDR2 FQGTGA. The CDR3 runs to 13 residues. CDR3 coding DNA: TGTGCCAGCAGCTCGGGACCTGGGGAGACCCAGTACTTC. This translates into CASSSGPGETQYF. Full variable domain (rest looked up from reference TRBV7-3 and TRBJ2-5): GAGVSQTPSNKVTEKGKYVELRCDPISGHTALYWYRQSLGQGPEFLIYFQGTGAADDSGLPNDRFFAVRPEGSVSTLKIQRTERGDSAVYLCASSSGPGETQYFGPGTRLLVL.

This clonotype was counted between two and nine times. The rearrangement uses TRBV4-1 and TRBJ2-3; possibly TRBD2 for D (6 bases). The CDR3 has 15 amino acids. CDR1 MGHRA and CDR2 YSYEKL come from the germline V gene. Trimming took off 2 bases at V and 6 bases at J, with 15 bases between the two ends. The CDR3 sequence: CASSQSPGDLDTQYF. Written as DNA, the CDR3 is TGCGCCAGCAGCCAAAGTCCGGGGGACTTGGATACGCAGTATTTT.